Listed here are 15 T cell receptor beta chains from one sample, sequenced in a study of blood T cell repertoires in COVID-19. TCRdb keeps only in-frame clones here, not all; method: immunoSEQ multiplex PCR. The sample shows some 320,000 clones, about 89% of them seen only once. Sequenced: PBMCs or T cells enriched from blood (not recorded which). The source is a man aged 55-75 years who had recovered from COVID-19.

The CDR3 reads CASSQDSVGTYEQYF. CDR3 DNA sequence: TGTGCCAGCAGCCAAGATAGTGTGGGCACCTACGAGCAGTACTTC. The chain joins TRBV3-1 (or the pseudogene TRBV3-2) to TRBJ2-7; no firm D call. V was clipped by 0 bases and J by 2 bases, with 11 bases between them. Germline assignment: CDR1 LGHDT and CDR2 YNNKEL (reference sequence). The CDR3 contains 15 residues.

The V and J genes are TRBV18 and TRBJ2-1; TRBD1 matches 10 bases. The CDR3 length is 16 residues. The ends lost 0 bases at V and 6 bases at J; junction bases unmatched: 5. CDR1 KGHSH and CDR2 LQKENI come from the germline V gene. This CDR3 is CASSPPGGDRGNEQFF. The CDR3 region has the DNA TGTGCCAGCTCACCACCCGGCGGGGACAGGGGCAATGAGCAGTTCTTC.

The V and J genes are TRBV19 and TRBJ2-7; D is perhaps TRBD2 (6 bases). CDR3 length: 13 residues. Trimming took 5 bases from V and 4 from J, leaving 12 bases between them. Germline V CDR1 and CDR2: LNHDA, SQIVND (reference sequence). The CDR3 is CASSSRGMYEQYF. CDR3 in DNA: TGTGCCAGTAGTTCCCGCGGGATGTACGAGCAGTACTTC. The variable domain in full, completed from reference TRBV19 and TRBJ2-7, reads DGGITQSPKYLFRKEGQNVTLSCEQNLNHDAMYWYRQDPGQGLRLIYYSQIVNDFQKGDIAEGYSVSREKKESFPLTVTSAQKNPTAFYLCASSSRGMYEQYFGPGTRLTVT.

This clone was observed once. CDR3 region: CASSSGGFTDTQYF. In DNA form, the CDR3 reads TGTGCCAGCAGCTCGGGAGGGTTCACAGATACGCAGTATTTT. The chain links TRBV7-3 to TRBJ2-3, with 8 nucleotides matching TRBD2. In germline, CDR1 is SGHTA, CDR2 FQGTGA. V gave up 4 bases and J gave up 2 bases; unmatched junction bases: 2. The CDR3 has 14 amino acids.

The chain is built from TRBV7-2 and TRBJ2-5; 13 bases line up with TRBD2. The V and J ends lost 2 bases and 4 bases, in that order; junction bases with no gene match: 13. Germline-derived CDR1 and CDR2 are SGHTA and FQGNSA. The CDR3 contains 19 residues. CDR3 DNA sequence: TGTGCCAGCAGCTTAACAGTCCGACTAGCGGGAGGTAGAGTAGAGACCCAGTACTTC. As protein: CASSLTVRLAGGRVETQYF.

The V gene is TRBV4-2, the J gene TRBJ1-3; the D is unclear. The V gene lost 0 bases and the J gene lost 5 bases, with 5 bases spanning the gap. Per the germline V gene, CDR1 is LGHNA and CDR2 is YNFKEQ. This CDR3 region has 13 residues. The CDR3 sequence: CASSQDIRNTIYF. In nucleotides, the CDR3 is TGTGCCAGCAGCCAAGATATCCGAAACACCATATATTTT.

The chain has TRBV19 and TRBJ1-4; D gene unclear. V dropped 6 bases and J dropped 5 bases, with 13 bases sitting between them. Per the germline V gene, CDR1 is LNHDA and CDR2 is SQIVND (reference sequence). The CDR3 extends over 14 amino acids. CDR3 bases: TGTGCCAGTAGGCGCGGGTCCCAAAATGAAAAACTGTTTTTT. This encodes CASRRGSQNEKLFF. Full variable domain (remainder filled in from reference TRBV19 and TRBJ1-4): DGGITQSPKYLFRKEGQNVTLSCEQNLNHDAMYWYRQDPGQGLRLIYYSQIVNDFQKGDIAEGYSVSREKKESFPLTVTSAQKNPTAFYLCASRRGSQNEKLFFGSGTQLSVL.

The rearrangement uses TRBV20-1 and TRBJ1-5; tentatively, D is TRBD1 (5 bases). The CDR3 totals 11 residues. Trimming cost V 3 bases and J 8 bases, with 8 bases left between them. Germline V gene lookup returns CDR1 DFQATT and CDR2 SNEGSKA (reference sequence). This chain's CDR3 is CSASDSKPQHF. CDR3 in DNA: TGCAGTGCTAGCGACAGCAAGCCCCAGCATTTT.

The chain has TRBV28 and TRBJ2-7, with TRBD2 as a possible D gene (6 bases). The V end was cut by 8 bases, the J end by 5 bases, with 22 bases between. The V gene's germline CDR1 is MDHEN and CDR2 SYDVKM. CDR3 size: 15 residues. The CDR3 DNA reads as TGTGCCAGCCCACCCGGAGGGAACAGCGTGGACGAGCAGTACTTC. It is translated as CASPPGGNSVDEQYF.

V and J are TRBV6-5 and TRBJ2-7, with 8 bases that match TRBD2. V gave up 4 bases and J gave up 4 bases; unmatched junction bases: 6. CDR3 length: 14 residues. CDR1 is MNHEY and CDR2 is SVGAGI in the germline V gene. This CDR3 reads CASSSGGRYYEQYF. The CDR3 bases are TGTGCCAGCAGTTCGGGGGGGAGGTATTACGAGCAGTACTTC.

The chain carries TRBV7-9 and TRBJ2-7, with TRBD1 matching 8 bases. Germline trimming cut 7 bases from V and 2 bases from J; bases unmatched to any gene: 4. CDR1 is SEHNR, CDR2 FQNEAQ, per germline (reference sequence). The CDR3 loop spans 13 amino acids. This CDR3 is CASKSGQAYEQYF. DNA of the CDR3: TGTGCCAGCAAATCGGGACAGGCCTACGAGCAGTACTTC. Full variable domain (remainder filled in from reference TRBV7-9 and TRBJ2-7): DTGVSQNPRHKITKRGQNVTFRCDPISEHNRLYWYRQTLGQGPEFLTYFQNEAQLEKSRLLSDRFSAERPKGSFSTLEIQRTEQGDSAMYLCASKSGQAYEQYFGPGTRLTVT.

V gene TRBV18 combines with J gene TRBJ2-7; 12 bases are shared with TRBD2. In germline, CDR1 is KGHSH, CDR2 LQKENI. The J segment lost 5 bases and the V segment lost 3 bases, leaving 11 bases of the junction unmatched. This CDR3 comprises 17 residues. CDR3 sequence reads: CASSPASGRAGSHEQYF. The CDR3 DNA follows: TGTGCCAGCTCACCGGCTAGCGGGAGGGCCGGGTCCCACGAGCAGTACTTC.

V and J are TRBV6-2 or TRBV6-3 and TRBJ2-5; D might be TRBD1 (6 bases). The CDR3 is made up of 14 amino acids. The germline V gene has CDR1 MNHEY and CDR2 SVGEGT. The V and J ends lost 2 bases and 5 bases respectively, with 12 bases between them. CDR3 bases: TGTGCCAGCAGTTACCGGACAGTTTCGGAGACCCAGTACTTC. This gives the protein CASSYRTVSETQYF.

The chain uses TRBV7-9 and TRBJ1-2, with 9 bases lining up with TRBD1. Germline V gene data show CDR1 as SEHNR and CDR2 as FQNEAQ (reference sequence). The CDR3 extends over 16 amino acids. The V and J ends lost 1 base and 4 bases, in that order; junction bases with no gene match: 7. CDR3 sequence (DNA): TGTGCCAGCAGCTTAGTTTCTGGACAGGGGATCTATGGCTACACCTTC. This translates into CASSLVSGQGIYGYTF.

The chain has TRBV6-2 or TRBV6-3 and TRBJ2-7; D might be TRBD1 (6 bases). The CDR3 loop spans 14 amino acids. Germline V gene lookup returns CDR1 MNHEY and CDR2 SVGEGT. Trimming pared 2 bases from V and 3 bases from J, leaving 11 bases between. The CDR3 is CASSYNRDIYEQYF. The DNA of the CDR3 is TGTGCCAGCAGTTACAACCGGGACATCTACGAGCAGTACTTC.